This T cell receptor (beta chain) was observed in a study of T-cell memory formation after mild COVID-19. Trimming pared 2 bases from V and 5 bases from J, leaving 13 bases between. The CDR3 has 14 amino acids. Germline loops: CDR1 SGHKS, CDR2 YYEKEE (reference sequence). TCRdb processed the 5' RACE reads anew with MiXCR; each CDR3 protein has one entry. Among under 300,000 distinct CDR3 sequences listed, 8% to 10% were seen once. This clonotype was detected ten times or more. The chain uses TRBV5-5 and TRBJ1-1, with TRBD1 as a possible D gene (6 bases). Material: PBMCs or a T cell subset sorted from them (not recorded which). This TCR was recovered from a man between 18 and 35 years old who had mild COVID-19 (a few samples of this study predate the infection). Cell type and time point are not known. The CDR3 sequence is CASSFGGQGTEAFF. The CDR3 coding sequence is TGTGCCAGCAGCTTTGGGGGGCAAGGAACTGAAGCTTTCTTT.